The 17 T cell receptor beta chains below come from one sample, sequenced in a study of blood T cell repertoires in COVID-19. Generated by immunoSEQ multiplex PCR, the TCRdb table keeps only in-frame clones and is missing some. The table records some 240,000 clones, 65% to 90% of them present only once. Input material: peripheral blood. The receptors stem from a woman in her 70s with COVID-19, enrolled during active disease.

The chain combines TRBV10-3 with TRBJ1-2; no reliable D call. V was trimmed by 2 bases and J by 5 bases, leaving 6 bases between them. The CDR3 sequence is 12 residues long. The germline V gene has CDR1 ENHRY and CDR2 SYGVKD. As DNA, the CDR3 is TGTGCCATCAGTGAGGAGGAATATGGCTACACCTTC. Its protein product is CAISEEEYGYTF.

The V and J genes are TRBV21-1 and TRBJ1-5; TRBD1 was called by the table and not checked on the DNA. TRBV21-1 is labeled a pseudogene. CDR3 size: 22 residues. The CDR3: CASSQQKRGTGSVGYSNQPQHF. The CDR3 coding sequence is TGTGCCAGCAGCCAACAAAAACGGGGGACAGGGAGCGTTGGGTATAGCAATCAGCCCCAGCATTTT.

The chain couples TRBV6-5 to TRBJ2-7, with 10 bases aligning to TRBD1. After removal of 4 bases from V and 4 bases from J, the junction contained 7 bases not matched to a gene. The germline V gene encodes CDR1 MNHEY and CDR2 SVGAGI. The CDR3 loop spans 15 amino acids. The CDR3 nucleotides read TGTGCCAGCAGTTTCTCAGGACAGGGGGTTTACGAGCAGTACTTC. Its protein is CASSFSGQGVYEQYF.

This chain links TRBV6-2 or TRBV6-3 with TRBJ2-2, with D possibly being TRBD1 (6 bases). This CDR3 spans 14 amino acids. V lost 5 bases and J 1 base, leaving 8 bases between the germline ends. CDR1 is MNHEY, CDR2 SVGEGT, per germline. The CDR3 DNA sequence: TGTGCCAGCAGTCTGGACAGGAACACCGGGGAGCTGTTTTTT. The encoded protein is CASSLDRNTGELFF.

V and J are TRBV3-1 (or the pseudogene TRBV3-2) and TRBJ2-2; D is undetermined. With 4 bases removed from V and 7 bases from J, the gap between germline ends came to 10 bases. Germline V gene sequence: CDR1 LGHDT, CDR2 YNNKEL (reference sequence). The CDR3 totals 13 residues. The CDR3 region is CASSLGGVGELFF. CDR3 DNA: TGTGCCAGCAGCCTCGGCGGCGTCGGGGAGCTGTTTTTT.

The chain couples TRBV18 to TRBJ2-7, with TRBD1 matching over 8 bases. V lost 3 bases and J lost 4; bases outside the gene matches: 5. This CDR3 region has 14 residues. Germline values: CDR1 KGHSH, CDR2 LQKENI. CDR3 loop: CASSPRQGAYEQYF. CDR3 nucleotides: TGTGCCAGCTCACCCCGCCAGGGGGCGTACGAGCAGTACTTC.

This chain links TRBV10-3 with TRBJ1-4; 10 bases fit TRBD1. Germline CDR1 is ENHRY and CDR2 is SYGVKD. The CDR3 sequence is 14 residues long. V was pared by 4 bases and J by 8 bases, with 4 bases of the junction left unmatched. For the CDR3, the DNA is TGTGCCATCAGTGGGGACAGGGGAGAAGAAAAACTGTTTTTT. Translation: CAISGDRGEEKLFF.

Here the CDR3 reads CASSYRSPGVDTQYF. The CDR3 DNA follows: TGTGCCAGCAGTTACCGGTCGCCGGGGGTAGATACGCAGTATTTT. This rearrangement joins TRBV6-2 or TRBV6-3 to TRBJ2-3; D is perhaps TRBD2 (6 bases). This CDR3 is built from 15 residues. Germline loops: CDR1 MNHEY, CDR2 SVGEGT. V was trimmed by 2 bases and J by 5 bases, leaving 14 bases between them.

The V call is TRBV2, the J call TRBJ2-3; D is uncertain. Germline-derived CDR1 and CDR2 are SNHLY and FYNNEI. CDR3 length: 14 amino acids. V was clipped by 4 bases and J by 3 bases, with 11 bases between them. CDR3 residues: CASSGGFRTDTQYF. The CDR3 nucleotides are TGTGCCAGCAGTGGCGGATTTAGAACAGATACGCAGTATTTT.

The chain carries TRBV30 and TRBJ1-1; D may be TRBD1 (5 bases). Trimming shortened V by 0 bases and J by 1 base, and 12 bases separated the two germline ends. Germline CDR1 is GTSNPN and CDR2 is SVGIG (reference sequence). This CDR3 is 15 amino acids long. The CDR3 loop reads CAWSVQEGRNTEAFF. CDR3 nucleotide sequence: TGTGCCTGGAGTGTACAGGAGGGACGGAACACTGAAGCTTTCTTT.

The chain has TRBV7-9 and TRBJ1-6; 9 bases map to TRBD1. Per germline, CDR1 SEHNR and CDR2 FQNEAQ (reference sequence). The CDR3 is made up of 14 amino acids. The V gene end was trimmed by 4 bases and the J gene end by 9 bases; junction bases not matched to a gene: 4. The chain's CDR3 is CASSSGTGSSPLHF. The CDR3 nucleotides read TGTGCCAGCAGCTCCGGGACAGGGAGTTCACCCCTCCACTTT.

The rearrangement links TRBV5-1 to TRBJ1-1, with a weak D call TRBD1 (5 bases). This CDR3 has 15 residues. Trimming took off 4 bases at V and 1 base at J, with 14 bases between the two ends. Germline CDR1 and CDR2: SGHRS and YFSETQ. The CDR3 region is CASSRGRPGNTEAFF. In DNA, the CDR3 is TGCGCCAGCAGCAGGGGTCGACCGGGGAACACTGAAGCTTTCTTT.

The chain couples TRBV5-1 to TRBJ2-3; 9 bases agree with TRBD2. CDR1 SGHRS and CDR2 YFSETQ come from the germline V gene. Trimming took 1 base from V and 0 from J; bases not matched to a gene: 6. This CDR3 has 17 residues. CDR3 sequence: CASSLTRLAGSTDTQYF. The CDR3 DNA is TGCGCCAGCAGCTTGACACGTCTAGCGGGAAGCACAGATACGCAGTATTTT. Using reference TRBV5-1 and TRBJ2-3 for the parts outside the CDR3, the full variable domain is KAGVTQTPRYLIKTRGQQVTLSCSPISGHRSVSWYQQTPGQGLQFLFEYFSETQRNKGNFPGRFSGRQFSNSRSEMNVSTLELGDSALYLCASSLTRLAGSTDTQYFGPGTRLTVL.

The V and J genes are TRBV4-2 and TRBJ1-2; the D is unclear. The V gene lost 0 bases and the J gene lost 8 bases, with 16 bases spanning the gap. The CDR3 has 15 amino acids. The germline CDR1 and CDR2 sequences are LGHNA and YNFKEQ. CDR3 sequence (DNA): TGTGCCAGCAGCCAAGACGGCGGAAATACGGAGGGCTACACCTTC. This sequence encodes CASSQDGGNTEGYTF.

The table lists this clone with a few counts. The chain combines TRBV13 with TRBJ2-1, with TRBD1 identical over 10 bases. CDR1 PRHDT and CDR2 FYEKMQ come from the germline V gene (reference sequence). This CDR3 has 15 residues. V was pared by 3 bases and J by 9 bases, with 8 bases of the junction left unmatched. CDR3 sequence reads: CASSFRDRGISEQFF. The CDR3 DNA reads as TGTGCCAGCAGCTTCCGGGACAGGGGAATCAGTGAGCAGTTCTTC.

The genes are TRBV7-9 and TRBJ1-1; no firm D call. CDR3 length: 15 residues. V dropped 7 bases and J dropped 3 bases, with 18 bases sitting between them. Germline assignment: CDR1 SEHNR and CDR2 FQNEAQ (reference sequence). In DNA form, the CDR3 reads TGTGCCAGCAATTTCTGGCAGGCCGTCTACACTGAAGCTTTCTTT. Translating it yields CASNFWQAVYTEAFF.

This clone was detected once. This chain joins TRBV2 and TRBJ2-7; possible D gene TRBD1, 6 bases. Germline V gene data show CDR1 as SNHLY and CDR2 as FYNNEI. V lost 4 bases, J lost 7 bases, and 14 bases lay in between. The CDR3 is 13 residues long. The CDR3 nucleotides are TGTGCCAGCAGTGTACAGGGTGGGTTAGAGCAGTACTTC. This encodes CASSVQGGLEQYF.